This T cell receptor beta chain derives from a study of human versus mouse CDR3 diversity and MHC coevolution. Study details: The immunoSEQ assay reportedly detects one in 200,000 T cells. Valid reads per sample ranged from roughly 5.5 x 10^6 to 1.8 x 10^7.

Data came from immunoSEQ multiplex PCR; TCRdb stores just in-frame clones and leaves some out. Here the sample spans about 80,000 clones, roughly 93% being singletons. A remark on this clone: One end of the junction varies from germline; a read error may be responsible.

CDR3 length equals 13 residues. Per the germline V gene, CDR1 is SGDLS and CDR2 is YYNGEE. The receptor was derived from a person aged 25-75 years in good health. The chain couples TRBV9 to TRBJ2-4; 12 bases are a match to TRBD2. The sequenced material came from naive CD4+ T cells from blood. Subset specified: CD45RO-negative CD62L-positive naive CD4 T cells. As DNA, the CDR3 is TGTGCCAGCAGCGCCCGACTAGCGGGAGAGGTAGACTTC. Protein product: CASSARLAGEVDF.